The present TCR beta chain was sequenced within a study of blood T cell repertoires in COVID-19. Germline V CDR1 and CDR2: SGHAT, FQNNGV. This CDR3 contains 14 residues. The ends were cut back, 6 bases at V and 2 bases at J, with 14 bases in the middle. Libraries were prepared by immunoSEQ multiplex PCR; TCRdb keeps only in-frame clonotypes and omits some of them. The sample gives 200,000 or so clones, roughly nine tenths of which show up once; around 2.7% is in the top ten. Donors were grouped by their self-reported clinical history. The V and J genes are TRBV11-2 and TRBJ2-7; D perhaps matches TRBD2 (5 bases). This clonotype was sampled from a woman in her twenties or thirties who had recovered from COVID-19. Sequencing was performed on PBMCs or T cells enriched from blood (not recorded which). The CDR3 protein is CASSYSTGTYEQYF. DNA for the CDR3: TGTGCCAGCAGTTACTCCACCGGGACCTACGAGCAGTACTTC. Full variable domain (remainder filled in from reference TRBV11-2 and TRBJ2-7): EAGVAQSPRYKIIEKRQSVAFWCNPISGHATLYWYQQILGQGPKLLIQFQNNGVVDDSQLPKDRFSAERLKGVDSTLKIQPAKLEDSAVYLCASSYSTGTYEQYFGPGTRLTVT.